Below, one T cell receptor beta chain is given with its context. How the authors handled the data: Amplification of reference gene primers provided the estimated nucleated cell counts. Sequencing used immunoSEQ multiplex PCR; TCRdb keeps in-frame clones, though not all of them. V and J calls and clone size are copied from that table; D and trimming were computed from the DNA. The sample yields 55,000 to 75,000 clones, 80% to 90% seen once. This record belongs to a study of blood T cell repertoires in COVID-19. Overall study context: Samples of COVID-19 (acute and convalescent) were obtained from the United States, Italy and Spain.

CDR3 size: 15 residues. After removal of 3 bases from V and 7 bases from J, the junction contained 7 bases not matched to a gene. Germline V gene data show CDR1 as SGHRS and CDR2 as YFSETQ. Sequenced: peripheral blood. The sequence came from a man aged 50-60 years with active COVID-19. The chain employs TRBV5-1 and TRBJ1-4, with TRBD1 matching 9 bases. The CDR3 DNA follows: TGCGCCAGCAGCTCCGGACAGGGGTTTGGTGAAAAACTGTTTTTT. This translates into CASSSGQGFGEKLFF.